The 2 T cell receptor beta chains listed next were all sequenced from one sample in a study of CD8 T cells in ankylosing spondylitis. Using its own MiXCR run on the 5' RACE reads, TCRdb lists one record per CDR3 protein. Altogether about 250,000 distinct CDR3 sequences are present, roughly 18% being singletons, with the ten largest covering around a third. The sequenced sample was blood, either unsorted or a sorted T cell fraction (not recorded which). All receptors derive from a male donor with ankylosing spondylitis or in good health (not recorded which).

In this sample, this clonotype turned up many times. The V call is TRBV7-2, the J call TRBJ2-3; 9 bases are a match to TRBD2. Germline CDR1 is SGHTA and CDR2 is FQGNSA. The CDR3 sequence is 14 residues long. With V trimmed by 5 bases and J by 4 bases, 4 bases remained unmatched. CDR3 residues: CASSPGLASDTQYF. For the CDR3, the DNA is TGTGCCAGCAGCCCCGGACTAGCGTCAGATACGCAGTATTTT.

Many counts were recorded for this clonotype. The chain links TRBV10-3 to TRBJ2-6, with D hard to call. The V end was cut by 4 bases, the J end by 4 bases, with 11 bases between. The V gene's germline CDR1 is ENHRY and CDR2 SYGVKD. The CDR3 spans 15 residues. The CDR3, as DNA: TGTGCCATCAGTGCCTCCGAGGAAGGGGCCAACGTCCTGACTTTC. Its protein product is CAISASEEGANVLTF.